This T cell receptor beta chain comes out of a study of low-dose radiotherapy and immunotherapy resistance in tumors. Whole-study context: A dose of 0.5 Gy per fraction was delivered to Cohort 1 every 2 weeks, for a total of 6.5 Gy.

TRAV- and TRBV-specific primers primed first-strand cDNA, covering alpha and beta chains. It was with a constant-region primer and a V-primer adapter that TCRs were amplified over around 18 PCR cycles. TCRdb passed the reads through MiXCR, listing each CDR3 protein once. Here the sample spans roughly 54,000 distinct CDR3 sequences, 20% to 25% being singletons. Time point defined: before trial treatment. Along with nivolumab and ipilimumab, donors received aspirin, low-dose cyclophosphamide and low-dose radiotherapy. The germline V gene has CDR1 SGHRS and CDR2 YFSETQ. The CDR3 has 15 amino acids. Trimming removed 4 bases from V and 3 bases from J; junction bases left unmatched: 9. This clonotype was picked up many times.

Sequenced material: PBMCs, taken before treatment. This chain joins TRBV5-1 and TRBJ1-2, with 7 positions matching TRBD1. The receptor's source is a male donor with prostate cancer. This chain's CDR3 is CASSQPRGQHYGYTF. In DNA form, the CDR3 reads TGCGCCAGCAGCCAGCCCCGGGGACAGCACTATGGCTACACCTTC.